Below are 17 T cell receptor beta chains sequenced from a single sample in a study of blood T cell repertoires in COVID-19 (dated by TCRdb to about 2020). Library generation was performed with the immunoSEQ multiplex PCR assay. Imported from immuneACCESS, the table was reduced by TCRdb to in-frame sequences with V and J called. These copies leave out some clones; in studies compared against another copy, an unresolved V gene accounts for under half, and the cause of the remainder is not known. The sample profile shows over 200,000 clones; approximately 84% of them were found once. The leading ten clones occupy around 1.8% of the sample. Material: PBMCs or T cells enriched from blood (not recorded which). Source of these receptors: a man in his 60s who had recovered from COVID-19.

The chain uses TRBV4-1 and TRBJ2-1; 7 nucleotides match TRBD2. The CDR3 is made up of 14 amino acids. Germline assignment: CDR1 MGHRA and CDR2 YSYEKL. The trim removed 5 bases at V and 5 bases at J, leaving 6 bases unmatched. CDR3 protein: CASSSGGGNNEQFF. CDR3 nucleotides: TGCGCCAGCAGCTCTGGGGGGGGAAACAATGAGCAGTTCTTC.

V gene TRBV18 combines with J gene TRBJ2-7; 7 nucleotides match TRBD1. The CDR3 sequence is 14 residues long. Germline lookup yields CDR1 KGHSH and CDR2 LQKENI. The junction had 4 bases not matched to a gene; V was cut back by 0 bases and J by 5 bases. The CDR3 reads CASSPPTGRHEQYF. CDR3 in DNA: TGTGCCAGCTCACCACCGACAGGGCGGCACGAGCAGTACTTC.

Only a few counts were recorded for this clone. The chain joins TRBV6-5 to TRBJ1-2, with TRBD1 identical over 10 bases. Germline assignment: CDR1 MNHEY and CDR2 SVGAGI. After removal of 6 bases from V and 3 bases from J, the junction contained 7 bases not matched to a gene. CDR3 length equals 15 residues. CDR3 sequence reads: CASRPGQGFYYGYTF. Written as DNA, the CDR3 is TGTGCCAGCAGGCCGGGACAGGGGTTCTACTATGGCTACACCTTC.

The gene calls are TRBV7-9 and TRBJ2-7; 7 nucleotides agree with TRBD2. In germline, CDR1 is SEHNR, CDR2 FQNEAQ (reference sequence). With V trimmed by 4 bases and J by 4 bases, 13 bases remained unmatched. The CDR3 loop spans 16 amino acids. The CDR3 reads CASSSREVRGTYEQYF. CDR3 nucleotides: TGTGCCAGCAGCTCCCGGGAGGTCCGGGGAACTTACGAGCAGTACTTC.

The gene calls are TRBV5-4 and TRBJ1-1; TRBD1 agrees at 9 bases. The germline V gene encodes CDR1 SGHNT and CDR2 YYREEE (reference sequence). This CDR3 has 16 residues. Trimming took 3 bases from V and 0 from J; bases not matched to a gene: 6. CDR3 residues: CASSWDRVALNTEAFF. The CDR3 DNA reads TGTGCCAGCAGCTGGGACAGGGTCGCCTTGAACACTGAAGCTTTCTTT.

The chain has TRBV12-3 or TRBV12-4 and TRBJ1-2; D is possibly TRBD1 (6 bases). Trimming removed 5 bases at V and 6 bases at J, with 13 bases between. The CDR3 runs 13 residues. CDR3 region: CASSNQGFNGYTF. CDR3 DNA: TGTGCCAGCAGTAATCAGGGGTTTAATGGCTACACCTTC.

The table lists this clone with a few counts. J is TRBJ1-2 and V is TRBV3-1 (or the pseudogene TRBV3-2); D is possibly TRBD1 (6 bases). With 4 bases removed from V and 0 bases from J, the gap between germline ends came to 12 bases. The germline CDR1 and CDR2 sequences are LGHDT and YNNKEL (reference sequence). The CDR3 contains 15 residues. CDR3 sequence (DNA): TGTGCCAGCAGCCCTCGGGACAAAGCTAACTATGGCTACACCTTC. The encoded protein is CASSPRDKANYGYTF.

V gene TRBV6-1 combines with J gene TRBJ1-2; D not certain. The V end was cut by 2 bases, the J end by 5 bases, with 12 bases between. CDR1 is MNHNS, CDR2 SASEGT, per germline. The CDR3 spans 14 residues. CDR3 protein: CASSESGGGYGYTF. The CDR3 DNA sequence: TGTGCCAGCAGTGAAAGTGGCGGCGGGTATGGCTACACCTTC.

This chain links TRBV19 with TRBJ1-2, with a weak D call TRBD1 (5 bases). CDR1 is LNHDA and CDR2 is SQIVND in the germline V gene (reference sequence). Between the trimmed V and J ends, which lost 2 bases and 3 bases, there was a span of 13 bases. The CDR3 spans 15 residues. CDR3 bases: TGTGCCAGTAGTATAATTACAGGAAGAGACTATGGCTACACCTTC. It specifies CASSIITGRDYGYTF.

This clone showed up just once. The gene calls are TRBV5-4 and TRBJ2-7; 7 positions agree with TRBD1. V gave up 4 bases and J gave up 2 bases; unmatched junction bases: 9. This CDR3 region has 15 residues. Germline V gene data show CDR1 as SGHNT and CDR2 as YYREEE (reference sequence). The CDR3 DNA reads as TGTGCCAGCAGCACATCCGGGACAGCAACCTACGAGCAGTACTTC. Protein sequence: CASSTSGTATYEQYF.

The CDR3 is CASSQARPSSTEAFF. In DNA, the CDR3 is TGTGCCAGCAGCCAAGCTAGGCCCTCGAGCACTGAAGCTTTCTTT. The gene calls are TRBV14 and TRBJ1-1; D remains unclear. This CDR3 comprises 15 residues. Trimming left V 1 base short and J 4 bases short, with 13 bases between. CDR1 and CDR2 (germline): SGHDN, FVKESK. The full variable domain, rest sourced from reference TRBV14 and TRBJ1-1, is EAGVTQFPSHSVIEKGQTVTLRCDPISGHDNLYWYRRVMGKEIKFLLHFVKESKQDESGMPNNRFLAERTGGTYSTLKVQPAELEDSGVYFCASSQARPSSTEAFFGQGTRLTVV.

This chain joins TRBV6-1 and TRBJ2-3; weak D call: TRBD1 (5 bases). Trimming pared 2 bases from V and 2 bases from J, leaving 14 bases between. The V gene's germline CDR1 is MNHNS and CDR2 SASEGT. The CDR3 is made up of 16 amino acids. The CDR3 DNA reads as TGTGCCAGCAGTGAACGGACAACAGGAGTCACAGATACGCAGTATTTT. This sequence encodes CASSERTTGVTDTQYF.

The chain is built from TRBV4-3 and TRBJ1-1, with 7 nucleotides matching TRBD1. The CDR3 covers 14 residues. With 3 bases clipped from V and 2 bases from J, the junction kept 3 bases outside the gene matches. Germline CDR1 is LGHNA and CDR2 is YSLEER. CDR3 nucleotide sequence: TGCGCCAGCAGCCAGGGACAGATCAACACTGAAGCTTTCTTT. It encodes CASSQGQINTEAFF.

The chain recombines TRBV9 with TRBJ2-2, with D tentatively TRBD2 (6 bases). Germline loops: CDR1 SGDLS, CDR2 YYNGEE. The CDR3 is 16 amino acids. With 3 bases removed from V and 1 base from J, the gap between germline ends came to 13 bases. CDR3 nucleotides: TGTGCCAGCAGCGCGGACTCGGGGGTGAACACCGGGGAGCTGTTTTTT. This sequence encodes CASSADSGVNTGELFF.

CDR3 DNA sequence: TGCAGCGTGGGGACTGACTCTGGAAACACCATATATTTT. This encodes CSVGTDSGNTIYF. The chain couples TRBV29-1 to TRBJ1-3, with a possible D match to TRBD1 (5 bases). Looked up from germline, CDR1 is SQVTM and CDR2 is ANQGSEA. The CDR3 has 13 residues. Trimming removed 6 bases from V and 0 bases from J, with 9 bases in between.

This clone was seen only a few times. The gene calls are TRBV19 and TRBJ2-1; 11 nucleotides align to TRBD2. CDR3 length: 15 amino acids. The germline V gene has CDR1 LNHDA and CDR2 SQIVND (reference sequence). Trimming removed 5 bases from V and 6 bases from J; junction bases left unmatched: 6. The CDR3 DNA reads as TGTGCCAGTAGTCATAGCGGGGGGGTGGTCAATGAGCAGTTCTTC. It encodes CASSHSGGVVNEQFF. The variable domain in full, completed from reference TRBV19 and TRBJ2-1, reads DGGITQSPKYLFRKEGQNVTLSCEQNLNHDAMYWYRQDPGQGLRLIYYSQIVNDFQKGDIAEGYSVSREKKESFPLTVTSAQKNPTAFYLCASSHSGGVVNEQFFGPGTRLTVL.

This clone was detected only once. The rearrangement uses TRBV30 and TRBJ2-5; no definite D call. The germline gives CDR1 GTSNPN, CDR2 SVGIG (reference sequence). The length of the CDR3 is 11 residues. Trimming took 7 bases from V and 0 from J, leaving 6 bases between them. The CDR3 protein is CASTDQETQYF. DNA of the CDR3: TGTGCCTCAACAGACCAAGAGACCCAGTACTTC.